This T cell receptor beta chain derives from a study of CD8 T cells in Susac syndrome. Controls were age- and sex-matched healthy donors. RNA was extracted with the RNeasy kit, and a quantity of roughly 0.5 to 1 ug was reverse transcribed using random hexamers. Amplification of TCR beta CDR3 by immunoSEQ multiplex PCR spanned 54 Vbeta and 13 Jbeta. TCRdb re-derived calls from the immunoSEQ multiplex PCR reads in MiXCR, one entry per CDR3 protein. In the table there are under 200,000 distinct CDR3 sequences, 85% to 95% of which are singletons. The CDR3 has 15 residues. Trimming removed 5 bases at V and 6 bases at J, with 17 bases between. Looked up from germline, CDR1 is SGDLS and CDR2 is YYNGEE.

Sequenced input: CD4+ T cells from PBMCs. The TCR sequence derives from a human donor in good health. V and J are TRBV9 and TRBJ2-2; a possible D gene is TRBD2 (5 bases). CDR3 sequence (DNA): TGTGCCAGCAGAGACTTCACGGGGATTCCCGGGGAGCTGTTTTTT. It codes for CASRDFTGIPGELFF.